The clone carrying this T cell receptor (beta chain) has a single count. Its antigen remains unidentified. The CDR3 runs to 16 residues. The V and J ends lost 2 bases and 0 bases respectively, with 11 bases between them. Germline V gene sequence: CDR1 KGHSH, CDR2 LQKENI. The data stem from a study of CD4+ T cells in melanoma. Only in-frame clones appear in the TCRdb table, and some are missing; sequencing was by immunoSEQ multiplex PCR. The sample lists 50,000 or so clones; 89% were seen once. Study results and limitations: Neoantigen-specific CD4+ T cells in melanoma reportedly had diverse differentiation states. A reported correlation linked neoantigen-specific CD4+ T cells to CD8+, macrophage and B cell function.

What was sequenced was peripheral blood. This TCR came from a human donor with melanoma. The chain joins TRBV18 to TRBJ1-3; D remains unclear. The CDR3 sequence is CASSPNPAVSGNTIYF. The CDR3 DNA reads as TGTGCCAGCTCACCAAATCCGGCGGTCTCTGGAAACACCATATATTTT.